This T cell receptor beta chain was sequenced in a study of cytomegalovirus exposure and HLA in healthy donors. At the level of the study: There were about 86 million unique TCRs (from HLA-typed donors) in an early data release. Study-wide points: Reports described diagnosis of cytomegalovirus status by the classifier as highly specific and sensitive.

Turning to this clone: Antigen specificity is unknown.

PCR was performed using 60 Vbeta and 13 Jbeta primers. The table came from immunoSEQ multiplex PCR; TCRdb's copy has only in-frame clones and leaves some out. Listed are some 180,000 clones; about 6.5% falls within the top ten. CDR1 is SGHNT and CDR2 is YYREEE in the germline V gene (reference sequence). J gave up 7 bases and V 3 bases, and 9 bases lay outside the gene matches. The CDR3 totals 15 residues. The material sequenced was PBMCs. The J gene is TRBJ1-2, the V gene TRBV5-4, with TRBD1 identical over 10 bases. The receptor was isolated from a man aged 30 to 45 in good health and CMV-seronegative. The CDR3: CASSSTTGGARGYTF. The CDR3 region has the DNA TGTGCCAGCAGCTCCACGACAGGGGGCGCGCGTGGCTACACCTTC.